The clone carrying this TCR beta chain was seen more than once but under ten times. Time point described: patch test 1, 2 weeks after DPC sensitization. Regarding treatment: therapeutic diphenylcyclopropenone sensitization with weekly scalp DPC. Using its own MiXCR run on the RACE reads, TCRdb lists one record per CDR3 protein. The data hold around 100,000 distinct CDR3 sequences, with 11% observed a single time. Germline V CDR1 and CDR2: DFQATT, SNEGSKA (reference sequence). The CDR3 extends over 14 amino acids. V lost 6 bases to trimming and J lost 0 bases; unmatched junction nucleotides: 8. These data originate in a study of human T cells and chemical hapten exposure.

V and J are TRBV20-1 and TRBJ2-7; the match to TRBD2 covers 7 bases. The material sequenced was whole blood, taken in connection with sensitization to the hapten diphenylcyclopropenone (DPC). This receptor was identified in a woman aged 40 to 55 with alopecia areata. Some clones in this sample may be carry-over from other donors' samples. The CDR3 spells CSAIPSGVSYEQYF. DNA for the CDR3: TGCAGTGCCATACCCAGCGGGGTCTCCTACGAGCAGTACTTC.